These T cell receptor beta chains were read from a single sample in a study of tumor-infiltrating lymphocytes in primary liver carcinoma. TCRdb processed the multiplex PCR reads anew with MiXCR; each CDR3 protein has one entry. The sample lists fewer than 350,000 distinct CDR3 sequences; roughly two thirds were seen once. Sequencing used peripheral blood. The receptor set was obtained from a man in his forties with primary liver carcinoma and hepatitis B virus infection. CDR3s include the opening cysteine and the closing phenylalanine or tryptophan. Each record gives: D gene, J gene, clone size, V gene, CDR3 protein, CDR3 DNA. The D gene is left open where the match is weak. Clone size is stated in some rows and not others, as once, few, many or a class when expanded.

-	TRBJ2-7	many	TRBV30	CAWSAQGEQYF	TGTGCCTGGAGTGCCCAGGGCGAGCAGTACTTC
TRBD2	TRBJ2-1	-	TRBV11-1	CASYFSGRGNNEQFF	TGTGCCAGCTACTTTAGCGGGAGGGGGAACAATGAGCAGTTCTTC
-	TRBJ2-3	-	TRBV6-5	CASRAGGETDTQYF	TGTGCCAGCAGGGCAGGGGGGGAGACAGATACGCAGTATTTT
TRBD2	TRBJ2-3	-	TRBV5-6	CASSLKSGAPADKQYF	TGTGCCAGCAGCTTAAAAAGCGGGGCACCCGCAGATAAGCAGTATTTT
TRBD2	TRBJ2-7	-	TRBV11-1	CDSSPAGGPHYEQYF	TGTGACAGCAGCCCAGCGGGAGGGCCTCATTACGAGCAGTACTTC
-	TRBJ1-1	-	TRBV11-2	CASSPGRPEAFF	TGTGCCAGCAGCCCTGGGCGACCTGAAGCTTTCTTT
-	TRBJ2-3	-	TRBV5-1	CASSGQGGPDTQYF	TGCGCCAGCAGTGGGCAGGGAGGCCCAGATACGCAGTATTTT
-	TRBJ1-5	-	TRBV4-2	CASSQGAGDSNQLHHF	TGTGCCAGCAGCCAAGGGGCAGGGGATAGCAATCAGCTCCACCATTTT
-	TRBJ2-3	-	TRBV7-6	CASSLGFGTDTQYF	TGTGCCAGCAGCTTAGGTTTCGGCACAGATACGCAGTATTTT
-	TRBJ2-6	-	TRBV7-9	CASSLSTPSGANVPTF	TGTGCCAGCAGCCTCTCTACGCCTTCTGGGGCCAACGTCCCGACTTTC
-	TRBJ1-5	-	TRBV6-1	CACSERHSNQSQHF	TGTGCCTGCAGTGAAAGGCACAGCAATCAGTCCCAGCATTTT
-	TRBJ2-3	-	TRBV2	CATGWSTDTQYF	TGTGCCACCGGATGGAGCACAGATACGCAGTATTTT
-	TRBJ1-5	many	TRBV4-2	CASSQGVSGDQPQHF	TGTGCCAGCAGCCAAGGAGTCAGTGGTGATCAGCCCCAGCATTTT
TRBD2	TRBJ2-3	-	TRBV5-4	CASSLMRESADTQYF	TGTGCCAGCAGCTTGATGCGGGAGTCCGCAGATACGCAGTATTTT
-	TRBJ2-1	-	TRBV11-3	CASCPWGPSSYNEQFF	TGTGCCAGCTGCCCTTGGGGACCGAGCTCCTACAATGAGCAGTTCTTC
TRBD2	TRBJ2-5	-	TRBV10-3	CAIVSGMESQYF	TGTGCCATCGTTAGCGGGATGGAGAGCCAATACTTC
-	TRBJ2-2	once	TRBV11-2	CACSLEWSGTTWELFF	TGTGCCTGCAGCTTAGAGTGGAGCGGTACTACCTGGGAGCTGTTTTTT
-	TRBJ2-1	-	TRBV11-2	CASSLTGTGVCNEQFF	TGTGCCAGCAGCTTAACCGGGACGGGTGTCTGCAATGAGCAGTTCTTC
-	TRBJ1-6	-	TRBV5-1	CASSLLGKGGSPLHF	TGCGCCAGCAGCTTATTAGGAAAGGGAGGTTCACCCCTCCACTTT
-	TRBJ2-2	-	TRBV19	CASSNPNSANTGELFF	TGTGCCAGTAGTAATCCCAACAGCGCGAACACCGGGGAGCTGTTTTTT
TRBD1	TRBJ2-5	few	TRBV5-4	CASSAGTGVQETQYF	TGTGCCAGCAGCGCCGGGACAGGGGTACAAGAGACCCAGTACTTC
-	TRBJ2-7	-	TRBV19	CASSTHRDRYEQYF	TGTGCCAGTAGTACGCACAGGGACCGCTACGAGCAGTACTTC
TRBD1	TRBJ2-2	once	TRBV6-1	CASSELGGTGVIGELFF	TGTGCCAGCAGTGAATTGGGTGGGACAGGGGTTATCGGGGAGCTGTTTTTT
-	TRBJ2-7	-	TRBV2	CASSEIGGAYEQYF	TGTGCCAGCAGTGAGATCGGGGGAGCCTACGAGCAGTACTTC
TRBD2	TRBJ2-1	few	TRBV5-1	CASTRQALSGGYNEQFF	TGCGCCAGTACTCGACAAGCCCTTAGCGGGGGTTACAATGAGCAGTTCTTC
-	TRBJ1-1	-	TRBV6-1	CASNFGTSNTEAFF	TGTGCCAGCAATTTCGGCACATCGAACACTGAAGCTTTCTTT
-	TRBJ2-1	-	TRBV11-1	CAGDKGHEQFF	TGTGCAGGCGACAAAGGACATGAGCAGTTCTTC
-	TRBJ1-2	once	TRBV6-6	CASLSPEFNGYTF	TGTGCCAGTCTTTCGCCGGAGTTCAATGGCTACACCTTC
-	TRBJ2-1	-	TRBV29-1	CSAVGTTYNEQFF	TGCAGCGCAGTCGGGACGACCTACAATGAGCAGTTCTTC
TRBD2	TRBJ2-7	-	TRBV6-2/TRBV6-3	CASKATSTLALRYEQYF	TGTGCCAGCAAAGCGACTAGCACACTGGCCCTCCGATACGAGCAGTACTTC
TRBD1	TRBJ2-2	-	TRBV6-5	CASSGGTGVFSGELFF	TGTGCCAGCAGTGGAGGGACAGGGGTTTTTTCTGGGGAGCTGTTTTTT
TRBD2	TRBJ2-3	-	TRBV28	CASSPRGSGDTDTLYF	TGTGCCAGCAGCCCTCGGGGTAGCGGGGACACAGATACGCTGTATTTT
-	TRBJ1-2	many	TRBV4-1	CASSRLGRPDYGYTF	TGCGCCAGCAGCCGTTTAGGGCGTCCCGACTATGGCTACACCTTC
-	TRBJ2-1	once	TRBV7-9	CASSLGAMDNEQFF	TGTGCCAGCAGCTTAGGTGCGATGGACAATGAGCAGTTCTTC
-	TRBJ2-2	-	TRBV5-1	CASSLEGATGELFF	TGCGCCAGCAGCTTGGAAGGGGCCACCGGGGAGCTGTTTTTT
TRBD2	TRBJ2-3	few	TRBV5-1	CASSPTGTSTDTQYF	TGCGCCAGCAGCCCCACCGGGACTAGCACCGATACGCAGTATTTT
-	TRBJ2-7	-	TRBV6-1	CASSHGGTKYEQYF	TGTGCCAGCAGCCACGGTGGGACCAAATACGAGCAGTACTTC
-	TRBJ2-7	-	TRBV29-1	CSVRPSSYGQYF	TGCAGCGTTAGACCCAGCTCCTACGGGCAGTACTTC
-	TRBJ2-1	many	TRBV4-3	CASSPGLLLDNEQFF	TGCGCCAGCAGCCCTGGACTACTCTTGGACAATGAGCAGTTCTTC
-	TRBJ2-2	few	TRBV11-3	CASSLTTGGLFF	TGTGCCAGCAGCTTAACGACCGGGGGGCTGTTTTTT
-	TRBJ1-5	-	TRBV4-2	CASSPGGAENSDQSQHF	TGTGCCAGCAGCCCGGGTGGGGCAGAGAATAGCGATCAGTCCCAGCATTTT
TRBD2	TRBJ2-5	-	TRBV7-3	CASSLGVGGSLETQYF	TGTGCCAGCAGCTTAGGGGTTGGCGGGAGTCTCGAGACCCAGTACTTC
-	TRBJ1-3	-	TRBV10-3	CAISESSGNTIYF	TGTGCCATCAGTGAGTCGTCTGGAAACACCATATATTTT
-	TRBJ2-5	-	TRBV5-1	CASTLDGGMVTQYF	TGCGCCAGCACCCTGGACGGAGGGATGGTGACCCAGTACTTC
-	TRBJ2-2	many	TRBV29-1	CSGQVGMNTGELFF	TGCAGCGGTCAAGTAGGGATGAACACCGGGGAGCTGTTTTTT